These T cell receptor beta chains were read from a single sample in a study of cytomegalovirus exposure and HLA in healthy donors. Libraries were prepared by immunoSEQ multiplex PCR; TCRdb keeps only in-frame clonotypes and omits some of them. The table includes more than 150,000 clones, over 80% detected once. Sequenced input: PBMCs. These receptors came from a woman between 18 and 29 years old in good health and CMV-seronegative. Both conserved end residues are part of each CDR3. The order of the fields is J gene, clone size, CDR3 length, D gene, V gene, CDR3 protein, CDR3 DNA. A D gene is named only where the DNA matches it firmly. Clone size is not always given. Where it is, it says once, few, many or a class for expanded clones.

J: TRBJ2-2; size: .; length: 12; D: .; V: TRBV19; CDR3: CASSIGVGELFF; DNA: TGTGCCAGTAGTATCGGGGTCGGGGAGCTGTTTTTT
J: TRBJ1-5; size: .; length: 13; D: .; V: TRBV6-5; CDR3: CASSTYSNQPQHF; DNA: TGTGCCAGCAGCACTTATAGCAATCAGCCCCAGCATTTT
J: TRBJ1-5; size: .; length: 13; D: .; V: TRBV7-9; CDR3: CASSLGAGQPQHF; DNA: TGTGCCAGCAGCTTAGGGGCGGGTCAGCCCCAGCATTTT
J: TRBJ1-1; size: once; length: 15; D: .; V: TRBV6-5; CDR3: CASSYSSFSNTEAFF; DNA: TGTGCCAGCAGTTACTCGAGCTTTTCGAACACTGAAGCTTTCTTT
J: TRBJ1-1; size: .; length: 14; D: .; V: TRBV21-1; CDR3: CASSKIGQVYEAFF; DNA: TGTGCCAGCAGCAAAATTGGACAGGTATATGAAGCTTTCTTT
J: TRBJ2-1; size: .; length: 14; D: TRBD2; V: TRBV30; CDR3: CAWSPPGGRDEQFF; DNA: TGTGCCTGGAGTCCTCCGGGGGGTCGCGATGAGCAGTTCTTC
J: TRBJ2-5; size: .; length: 16; D: .; V: TRBV5-1; CDR3: CASSRNNREVRETQYF; DNA: TGCGCCAGCAGCCGGAATAACAGGGAAGTTCGAGAGACCCAGTACTTC
J: TRBJ1-5; size: .; length: 13; D: .; V: TRBV6-1; CDR3: CASSETVPQPQHF; DNA: TGTGCCAGCAGTGAGACAGTACCTCAGCCCCAGCATTTT
J: TRBJ2-6; size: few; length: 18; D: .; V: TRBV2; CDR3: CASNPTGTPNSGANVLTF; DNA: TGTGCCAGCAACCCCACCGGGACACCTAACTCTGGGGCCAACGTCCTGACTTTC
J: TRBJ1-6; size: .; length: 13; D: TRBD1; V: TRBV10-3; CDR3: CAVRGHGNSPLHF; DNA: TGTGCCGTCAGGGGGCACGGGAATTCACCCCTCCACTTT
J: TRBJ2-6; size: few; length: 18; D: .; V: TRBV5-1; CDR3: CASSLGAGQSSGANVLTF; DNA: TGCGCCAGCAGCTTGGGGGCAGGGCAAAGCTCTGGGGCCAACGTCCTGACTTTC
J: TRBJ1-2; size: .; length: 15; D: TRBD1; V: TRBV5-5; CDR3: CASSLDRGLQSGYTF; DNA: TGTGCCAGCAGCTTGGACAGGGGGTTACAGTCTGGCTACACCTTC
J: TRBJ1-1; size: .; length: 12; D: .; V: TRBV25-1; CDR3: CASSDPRQRAFF; DNA: TGTGCCAGCAGTGATCCCCGACAGAGGGCTTTCTTT
J: TRBJ1-2; size: .; length: 15; D: TRBD1; V: TRBV11-2; CDR3: CASSLDWGQHDGYTF; DNA: TGTGCCAGCAGCTTAGATTGGGGACAGCACGATGGCTACACCTTC
J: TRBJ1-5; size: .; length: 14; D: TRBD1; V: TRBV6-5; CDR3: CASSFGQGGQPQHF; DNA: TGTGCCAGCAGCTTCGGACAGGGCGGACAGCCCCAGCATTTT
J: TRBJ2-7; size: .; length: 14; D: .; V: TRBV7-3; CDR3: CASSLKWGADEQYF; DNA: TGTGCCAGCAGCTTAAAATGGGGCGCCGACGAGCAGTACTTC
J: TRBJ2-7; size: .; length: 12; D: .; V: TRBV6-1; CDR3: CASRLQGGEQYF; DNA: TGTGCCAGCAGGTTACAGGGCGGCGAGCAGTACTTC
J: TRBJ2-5; size: once; length: 13; D: .; V: TRBV7-9; CDR3: CASSLADSGTQYF; DNA: TGTGCCAGCAGCTTAGCGGACTCAGGGACCCAGTACTTC
J: TRBJ1-1; size: .; length: 13; D: TRBD1; V: TRBV18; CDR3: CASSLGQGVEAFF; DNA: TGTGCCAGCTCACTCGGACAGGGGGTTGAAGCTTTCTTT
J: TRBJ2-6; size: .; length: 15; D: .; V: TRBV28; CDR3: CASSFGSSGANVLTF; DNA: TGTGCCAGCAGTTTTGGCTCGTCTGGGGCCAACGTCCTGACTTTC
J: TRBJ1-6; size: .; length: 15; D: TRBD1; V: TRBV18; CDR3: CASSPYGQVASPLHF; DNA: TGTGCCAGCTCACCCTATGGACAGGTTGCCTCACCCCTCCACTTT
J: TRBJ1-5; size: .; length: 17; D: .; V: TRBV5-3; CDR3: CARSSPGKPNSNQPQHF; DNA: TGTGCCAGAAGCTCTCCCGGGAAGCCCAATAGCAATCAGCCCCAGCATTTT
J: TRBJ2-2; size: .; length: 17; D: .; V: TRBV10-1; CDR3: CASSELEEIRGTGELFF; DNA: TGCGCCAGCAGTGAGTTAGAGGAGATCAGGGGCACCGGGGAGCTGTTTTTT
J: TRBJ1-1; size: .; length: 15; D: .; V: TRBV7-2; CDR3: CASSLVSGGNTEAFF; DNA: TGTGCCAGCAGCTTAGTATCGGGTGGGAACACTGAAGCTTTCTTT
J: TRBJ1-5; size: .; length: 12; D: .; V: TRBV2; CDR3: CASTLQGQPQHF; DNA: TGTGCCAGCACCCTACAGGGTCAGCCCCAGCATTTT
J: TRBJ2-5; size: once; length: 12; D: .; V: TRBV15; CDR3: CATSRVQETQYF; DNA: TGTGCCACCAGCAGAGTACAAGAGACCCAGTACTTC
J: TRBJ2-7; size: .; length: 15; D: .; V: TRBV27; CDR3: CASEKQGIGTYEQYF; DNA: TGTGCCAGCGAAAAACAGGGAATTGGCACCTACGAGCAGTACTTC